The source of this T cell receptor (beta chain) is a study of blood T cells in healthy people across ages. Germline V gene lookup returns CDR1 SGHVS and CDR2 FNYEAQ. Trimming took 6 bases from V and 4 from J; bases not matched to a gene: 8. The CDR3 length is 16 residues. A sample-barcoded 5' primer and a J-beta primer mix were used in a second PCR of about 6 to 11 cycles. TCRdb ran MiXCR on the 5' RACE reads and lists one entry per CDR3 protein. Here the sample spans about 930,000 distinct CDR3 sequences, 25% to 35% being singletons. Each sample used at least 6 million PBMCs. These data were also reused for a study on T cells of mothers and their children.

The chain has TRBV7-6 and TRBJ2-2; 10 nucleotides agree with TRBD1. Sequenced sample: blood. The TCR was taken from a middle-aged woman in good health. The CDR3 here is CASRDPGQGSTGELFF. CDR3 DNA: TGTGCCAGCAGAGACCCGGGACAGGGGAGCACCGGGGAGCTGTTTTTT.